These T cell receptor beta chains were read from a single sample in a study of T cells in Graves' hyperthyroidism and ophthalmopathy. MiXCR was run by TCRdb on the multiplex PCR reads, yielding one entry per CDR3 protein. The sample includes hundreds of thousands of distinct CDR3 sequences, roughly 14% seen only once; the top ten take 4.3%. Sequencing input: blood. All receptors derive from a woman between 35 and 50 years old with Graves' ophthalmopathy. Both conserved end residues are part of each CDR3. Fields, in order: V gene, D gene, J gene, clone size, CDR3 protein, CDR3 DNA. D genes are given only for firm matches. Expanded clones get a size class; other rows say once, few or many, or leave the size out.

V: TRBV12-3/TRBV12-4; D: NA; J: TRBJ1-1; size: many; CDR3: CASTDRGDTEAFF; DNA: TGTGCCAGTACCGACCGGGGTGACACTGAAGCTTTCTTT
V: TRBV28; D: NA; J: TRBJ1-2; size: many; CDR3: CASSLPEGWGYTF; DNA: TGTGCCAGCAGTTTACCAGAAGGTTGGGGCTACACCTTC
V: TRBV28; D: NA; J: TRBJ2-7; size: many; CDR3: CASSLRVRNYEQYF; DNA: TGTGCCAGCAGTTTAAGGGTACGGAACTACGAGCAGTACTTC
V: TRBV3-1; D: TRBD1; J: TRBJ1-5; size: NA; CDR3: CASSPSMGQAKAQHF; DNA: TGTGCCAGCAGTCCAAGTATGGGACAGGCCAAGGCCCAGCATTTT
V: TRBV28; D: NA; J: TRBJ2-5; size: few; CDR3: CASRNPSWETQYF; DNA: TGTGCCAGCAGGAACCCCTCGTGGGAGACCCAGTACTTC
V: TRBV2; D: TRBD1; J: TRBJ2-4; size: few; CDR3: CASSGGTATKNIQYF; DNA: TGTGCCAGCAGTGGTGGGACAGCAACCAAAAACATTCAGTACTTC
V: TRBV6-1; D: TRBD1; J: TRBJ1-2; size: few; CDR3: CASSDRGVTF; DNA: TGTGCCAGCAGTGACAGGGGGGTCACCTTC
V: TRBV12-3/TRBV12-4; D: NA; J: TRBJ1-1; size: many; CDR3: CASTTSREGAFF; DNA: TGTGCCAGCACTACCTCCAGGGAGGGAGCTTTCTTT
V: TRBV18; D: TRBD2; J: TRBJ2-7; size: NA; CDR3: CASSLSGGGDEQYF; DNA: TGTGCCAGCTCCCTTTCGGGAGGCGGGGACGAGCAGTACTTC
V: TRBV6-5; D: TRBD2; J: TRBJ2-2; size: few; CDR3: CASSSVAGVLNTGELFF; DNA: TGTGCCAGCAGTTCCGTAGCGGGAGTCTTGAACACCGGGGAGCTGTTTTTT
V: TRBV7-2; D: NA; J: TRBJ1-1; size: many; CDR3: CASSFPTDSTEAFF; DNA: TGTGCCAGCAGCTTCCCCACCGACAGTACTGAAGCTTTCTTT
V: TRBV29-1; D: NA; J: TRBJ1-1; size: few; CDR3: CSVEALENTEAFF; DNA: TGCAGCGTTGAGGCTCTGGAGAACACTGAAGCTTTCTTT
V: TRBV5-1; D: NA; J: TRBJ2-7; size: many; CDR3: CASSFRDSNYEQYF; DNA: TGCGCCAGCAGCTTCCGGGACTCTAACTACGAGCAGTACTTC
V: TRBV10-3; D: NA; J: TRBJ1-1; size: many; CDR3: CAFSRDPMNTEAFF; DNA: TGTGCCTTTAGCAGGGACCCCATGAACACTGAAGCTTTCTTT
V: TRBV19; D: TRBD1; J: TRBJ1-1; size: few; CDR3: CASSVGLDRAGTEAFF; DNA: TGTGCCAGTAGTGTTGGCCTGGACAGGGCGGGCACTGAAGCTTTCTTT
V: TRBV11-2; D: TRBD2; J: TRBJ2-5; size: many; CDR3: CASSLSLAGGPWETQYF; DNA: TGTGCCAGCAGCTTAAGTCTAGCGGGAGGGCCATGGGAGACCCAGTACTTC
V: TRBV27; D: NA; J: TRBJ2-5; size: many; CDR3: CASSHREGGQETQYF; DNA: TGTGCCAGCAGTCACAGGGAGGGGGGGCAAGAGACCCAGTACTTC
V: TRBV19; D: TRBD2; J: TRBJ2-2; size: many; CDR3: CASSRRLAGAGELFF; DNA: TGTGCCAGTAGTAGGAGACTAGCAGGCGCCGGGGAGCTGTTTTTT
V: TRBV6-2/TRBV6-3; D: NA; J: TRBJ2-7; size: many; CDR3: CASTPLETGASYEQYF; DNA: TGTGCCAGCACCCCTCTAGAGACAGGTGCTTCCTACGAGCAGTACTTC
V: TRBV9; D: NA; J: TRBJ2-2; size: many; CDR3: CASSVDSQSGELFF; DNA: TGTGCCAGCAGCGTAGACAGCCAGAGCGGGGAGCTGTTTTTT
V: TRBV5-1; D: NA; J: TRBJ1-1; size: many; CDR3: CASSSTGENTEAFF; DNA: TGCGCCAGCAGCTCGACCGGGGAGAACACTGAAGCTTTCTTT
V: TRBV28; D: NA; J: TRBJ2-7; size: many; CDR3: CASSPGSRSYEQYF; DNA: TGTGCCAGCAGTCCCGGGTCACGCTCCTACGAGCAGTACTTC